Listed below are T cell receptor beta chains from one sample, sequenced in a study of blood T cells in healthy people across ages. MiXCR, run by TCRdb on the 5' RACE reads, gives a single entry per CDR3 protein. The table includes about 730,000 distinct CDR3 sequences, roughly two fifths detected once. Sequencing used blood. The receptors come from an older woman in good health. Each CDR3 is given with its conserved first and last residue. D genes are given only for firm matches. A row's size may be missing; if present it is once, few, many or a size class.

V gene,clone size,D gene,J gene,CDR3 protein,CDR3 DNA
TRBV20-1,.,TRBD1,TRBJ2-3,CSARSQGAPNFITDTQYF,TGCAGTGCTCGCTCTCAGGGGGCCCCGAATTTTATCACAGATACGCAGTATTTT
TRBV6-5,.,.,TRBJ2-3,CASSYSRSRGDTQYF,TGTGCCAGCAGTTACTCGAGGTCGAGGGGAGATACGCAGTATTTT
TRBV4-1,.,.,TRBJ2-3,CASSQDGDFSSTDTQYF,TGCGCCAGCAGCCAAGATGGGGATTTCTCTAGCACAGATACGCAGTATTTT
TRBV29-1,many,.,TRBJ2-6,CSATGMGANVLTF,TGCAGCGCTACAGGGATGGGGGCCAACGTCCTGACTTTC
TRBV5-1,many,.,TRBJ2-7,CASSRAGSDEQYF,TGCGCCAGCAGCCGAGCCGGCTCTGACGAGCAGTACTTC
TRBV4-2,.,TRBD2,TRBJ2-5,CASSPLGTSGRNEQYF,TGTGCCAGCAGCCCGTTGGGGACTAGCGGGAGAAATGAGCAGTACTTC
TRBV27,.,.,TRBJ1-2,CASKGQTVTYDYGYTF,TGTGCCAGCAAAGGACAGACTGTAACCTATGACTATGGCTACACCTTC
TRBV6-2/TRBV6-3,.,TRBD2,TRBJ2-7,CASSPSGSYNEQYF,TGTGCCAGCAGTCCTAGCGGGAGCTACAATGAGCAGTACTTC
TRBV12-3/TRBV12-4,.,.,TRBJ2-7,CASSILGSYEQYF,TGTGCCAGCAGTATCTTGGGATCCTACGAGCAGTACTTC
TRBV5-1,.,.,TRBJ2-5,CASSLGNRMEETQYF,TGCGCCAGCAGCTTGGGGAATCGGATGGAAGAGACCCAGTACTTC
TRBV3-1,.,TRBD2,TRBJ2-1,CASSQGTGLSLGEQFF,TGTGCCAGCAGCCAAGGAACGGGACTAAGTTTGGGGGAGCAGTTCTTC
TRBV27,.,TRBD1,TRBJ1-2,CASSRTGGTYGYTF,TGTGCCAGCAGTAGGACAGGGGGGACCTATGGCTACACCTTC
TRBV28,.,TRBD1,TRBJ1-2,CASQRQGGYGYTF,TGTGCCAGCCAGAGACAGGGTGGCTATGGCTACACCTTC
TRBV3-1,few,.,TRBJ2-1,CASTQGRHEQFF,TGTGCCAGCACTCAGGGGAGGCATGAGCAGTTCTTC
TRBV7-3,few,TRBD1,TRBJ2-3,CASSRNGQGSTDTQYF,TGTGCCAGCAGCCGGAATGGACAGGGTAGCACAGATACGCAGTATTTT
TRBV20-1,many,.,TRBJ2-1,CSAMKSYNEQFF,TGCAGTGCGATGAAGTCCTACAATGAGCAGTTCTTC
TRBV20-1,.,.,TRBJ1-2,CSARGEVGYGYTF,TGCAGTGCTAGAGGTGAGGTGGGCTATGGCTACACCTTC
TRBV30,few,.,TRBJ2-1,CAWSASINEQFF,TGTGCCTGGAGTGCTAGTATCAATGAGCAGTTCTTC
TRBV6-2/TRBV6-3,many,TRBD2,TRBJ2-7,CASSLQNLVAGNSYEQYF,TGTGCCAGCAGCCTACAAAACCTCGTAGCGGGGAACTCCTACGAGCAGTACTTC
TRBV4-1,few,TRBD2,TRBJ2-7,CASSQDLALAGTYEQYF,TGCGCCAGCAGCCAAGATCTGGCACTAGCGGGAACCTACGAGCAGTACTTC
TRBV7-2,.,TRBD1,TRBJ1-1,CASSPSDRVTEAFF,TGTGCCAGCAGCCCCTCGGACAGGGTAACTGAAGCTTTCTTT
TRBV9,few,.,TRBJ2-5,CASSVGASLGEETQYF,TGTGCCAGCAGCGTAGGGGCCTCCTTAGGTGAGGAGACCCAGTACTTC